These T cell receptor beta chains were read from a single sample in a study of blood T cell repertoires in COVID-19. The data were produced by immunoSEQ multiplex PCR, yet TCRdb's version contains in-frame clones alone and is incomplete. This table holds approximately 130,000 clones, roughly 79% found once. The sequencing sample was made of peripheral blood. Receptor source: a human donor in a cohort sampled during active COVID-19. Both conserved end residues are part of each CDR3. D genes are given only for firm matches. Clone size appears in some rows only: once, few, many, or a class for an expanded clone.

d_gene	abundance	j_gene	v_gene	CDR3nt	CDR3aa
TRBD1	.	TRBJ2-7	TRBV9	TGTGCCAGCAGCGTGGAGGGACAGGGGTACGAGCAGTACTTC	CASSVEGQGYEQYF
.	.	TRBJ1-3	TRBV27	TGTGCCAGCCCGGGAGCCCATTCTGGAAACACCATATATTTT	CASPGAHSGNTIYF
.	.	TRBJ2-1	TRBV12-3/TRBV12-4	TGTGCCAGCAGTTTAGTCGGGACTTATGAGCAGTTCTTC	CASSLVGTYEQFF
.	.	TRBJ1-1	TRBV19	TGTGCCAGTACCCCTGAGGGAAGGCTAACTGAAGCTTTCTTT	CASTPEGRLTEAFF
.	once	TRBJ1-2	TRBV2	TGTGCCAGCAGTGAATGGGGGGGGATTTCTAACTATGGCTACACCTTC	CASSEWGGISNYGYTF
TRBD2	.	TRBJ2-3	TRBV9	TGTGCCAGCAGCGTAGAGGGACTAGCAGCAGATACGCAGTATTTT	CASSVEGLAADTQYF
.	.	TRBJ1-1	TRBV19	TGTGCCAGTAGTATAGATGCAGAGGCTGAAGCTTTCTTT	CASSIDAEAEAFF
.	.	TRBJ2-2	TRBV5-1	TGCGCCAGCAGCTTCCACAGGAACACCGGGGAGCTGTTTTTT	CASSFHRNTGELFF
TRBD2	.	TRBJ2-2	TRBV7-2	TGTGCCAGCAGCTTTATTCCTAGCGGGGGCGGGGAGCTGTTTTTT	CASSFIPSGGGELFF
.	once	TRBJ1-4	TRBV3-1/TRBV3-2	TGTGCCAGCAGCCAACCAGGGGATGAAAAACTGTTTTTT	CASSQPGDEKLFF
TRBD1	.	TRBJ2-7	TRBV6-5	TGTGCCAGCAGCCTGGGACAGAACTACGAGCAGTACTTC	CASSLGQNYEQYF
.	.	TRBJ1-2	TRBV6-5	TGTGCCAGCACCACCCGGCGGGGGAATGGCTACACCTTC	CASTTRRGNGYTF
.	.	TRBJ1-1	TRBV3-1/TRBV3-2	TGTGCCAGCAGCCAGGTGGACAGGAACACTGAAGCTTTCTTT	CASSQVDRNTEAFF
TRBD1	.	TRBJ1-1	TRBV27	TGTGCCAGCAGTTTTAGATTTTCGCAGGGGGCTGAAGCTTTCTTT	CASSFRFSQGAEAFF
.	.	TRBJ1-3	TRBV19	TGTGCCAGTAGTATCGGACAGAATGGAAACACCATATATTTT	CASSIGQNGNTIYF
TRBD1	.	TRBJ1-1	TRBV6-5	TGTGCCAGCAGAAGGACAGGAGGCACTGAAGCTTTCTTT	CASRRTGGTEAFF
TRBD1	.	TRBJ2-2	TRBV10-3	TGTGCCATCACAGGGGGCTCCGGGGAGCTGTTTTTT	CAITGGSGELFF
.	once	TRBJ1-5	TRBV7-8	TGTGCCAGCAGCCCCTGGGACTCCTATCAGCCCCAGCATTTT	CASSPWDSYQPQHF
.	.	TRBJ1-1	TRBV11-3	TGTGCCAGCAGCGTCTCTGGGGGGGCCACTGAAGCTTTCTTT	CASSVSGGATEAFF
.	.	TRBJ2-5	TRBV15	TGTGCCACCAGCAGGGACAACCAAGAGACCCAGTACTTC	CATSRDNQETQYF
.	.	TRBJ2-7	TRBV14	TGTGCCAGCAGTCGAGGGGGAACGGGCCCCTACGAGCAGTACTTC	CASSRGGTGPYEQYF
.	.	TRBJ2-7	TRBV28	TGTGCCAGCTTGGGGGGGCCGCCCTACGAGCAGTACTTC	CASLGGPPYEQYF
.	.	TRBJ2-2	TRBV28	TGTGCCAGCAGTTTATGGAGTTTCGCCACCGGGGAGCTGTTTTTT	CASSLWSFATGELFF
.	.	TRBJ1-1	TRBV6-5	TGTGCCAGCAAGAAGGATCCTGCGGACACTGAAGCTTTCTTT	CASKKDPADTEAFF
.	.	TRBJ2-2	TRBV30	TGTGCCTGGATGTGGCGGAGGAACACCGGGGAGCTGTTTTTT	CAWMWRRNTGELFF
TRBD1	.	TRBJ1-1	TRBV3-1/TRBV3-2	TGTGCCAGCAGCCAAGATTGGGACAGGGGGCAGACTTTCTTT	CASSQDWDRGQTFF
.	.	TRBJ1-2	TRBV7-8	TGTGCCAGCAGCCCTCGGTGGGACACAACTCCCCCGGCGGATGGCTACACCTTC	CASSPRWDTTPPADGYTF
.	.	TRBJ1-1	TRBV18	TGTGCCAGCTCACTACGCGGGGACACTGAAGCTTTCTTT	CASSLRGDTEAFF
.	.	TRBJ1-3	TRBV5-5	TGTGCCAGCAGCCCCGCGGTCTCTGGAAACACCATATATTTT	CASSPAVSGNTIYF
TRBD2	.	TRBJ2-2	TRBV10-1	TGCGCCAGCAGTGAGTCGTTAAGCGGGGGACCCAACACCGGGGAGCTGTTTTTT	CASSESLSGGPNTGELFF
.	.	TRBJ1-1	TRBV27	TGTGCCACGGGACAAATAAACACTGAAGCTTTCTTT	CATGQINTEAFF
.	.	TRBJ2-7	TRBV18	TGTGCCAGCTCACCACCAAGTAGCTCCTACGAGCAGTACTTC	CASSPPSSSYEQYF
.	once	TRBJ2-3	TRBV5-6	TGTGCCAGCAGCTTGGTTACTCGGGCAGATACGCAGTATTTT	CASSLVTRADTQYF
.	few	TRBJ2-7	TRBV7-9	TGTGCCAGCAGCCCGCGGTACGAGCAGTACTTC	CASSPRYEQYF
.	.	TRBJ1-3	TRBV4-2	TGTGCCAGCAGCCCCTCCACTGGATACAGTGGAAACACCATATATTTT	CASSPSTGYSGNTIYF
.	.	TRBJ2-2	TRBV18	TGTGCCAGCTCACCAACCCCGGACACCACCGGGGAGCTGTTTTTT	CASSPTPDTTGELFF
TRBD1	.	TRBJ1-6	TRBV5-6	TGTGCCAGCAGACCGGGACAGGGATCTAATTCACCCCTCCACTTT	CASRPGQGSNSPLHF
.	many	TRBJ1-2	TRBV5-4	TGTGCCAGCAGCTTGGAGCCAGGGACTCTCTATGGCTACACCTTC	CASSLEPGTLYGYTF
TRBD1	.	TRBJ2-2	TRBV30	TGTGCCATGACAGGGGAGGAGGCCGGGGAGCTGTTTTTT	CAMTGEEAGELFF
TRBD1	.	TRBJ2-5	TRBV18	TGTGCCAGCTCACCACCTCAAGGACAGGGCATCCAGACCCAGTACTTC	CASSPPQGQGIQTQYF
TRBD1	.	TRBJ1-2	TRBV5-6	TGTGCCAGCAGGGGAACCTTCGGGACAGGGCACGTCTACACCTTC	CASRGTFGTGHVYTF
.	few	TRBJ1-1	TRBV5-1	TGCGCCAGCAGCTTGGTTGGGGGCTTCGAGACTGAAGCTTTCTTT	CASSLVGGFETEAFF
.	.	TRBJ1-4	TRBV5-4	TGTGCCAGCAGCGCTGACAGTCCTAATGAAAAACTGTTTTTT	CASSADSPNEKLFF
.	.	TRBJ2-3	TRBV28	TGTGCCAGCAGTTTAGGCAACCCAGGGACGCAGTATTTT	CASSLGNPGTQYF
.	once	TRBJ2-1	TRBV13	TGTGCCAGCAGCGCAGGGCGCCACAATGAGCTGGTGCAGTTCTTC	CASSAGRHNELVQFF
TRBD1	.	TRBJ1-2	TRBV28	TGTGCCAGCAGTGAGGGACAGACCCACTATGGCTACACCTTC	CASSEGQTHYGYTF
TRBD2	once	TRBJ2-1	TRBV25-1	TGTGCCAGCAGTGGGTGGCGGGGGGCCGACAATGAGCAGTTCTTC	CASSGWRGADNEQFF
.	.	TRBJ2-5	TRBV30	TGTGCCTGGAGTCTAGGACAGCTCGTGGAGACCCAGTACTTC	CAWSLGQLVETQYF
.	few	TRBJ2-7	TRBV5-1	TGCGCCAGCAGCTTGGGACGCGGGGACTACGAGCAGTACTTC	CASSLGRGDYEQYF
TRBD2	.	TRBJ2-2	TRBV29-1	TGCAGCGTCTCCAAGCGGGGGGGTTTCACCGGGGAGCTGTTTTTT	CSVSKRGGFTGELFF
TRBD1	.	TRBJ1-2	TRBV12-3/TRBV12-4	TGTGCCAGCAGTTCGACAGGGATGAGCGGCTACACCTTC	CASSSTGMSGYTF
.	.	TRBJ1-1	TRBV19	TGTGCCAGTAGTACCTACAGGGCCCACACTGAAGCTTTCTTT	CASSTYRAHTEAFF
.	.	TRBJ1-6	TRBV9	TGTGCCAGCAGCGTAGAGGGGTCACCCCTCCACTTT	CASSVEGSPLHF
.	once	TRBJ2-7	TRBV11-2	TGTGCCAGCAGCTTAGAGGGTTGGGACTTTTCCTACGAGCAGTACTTC	CASSLEGWDFSYEQYF
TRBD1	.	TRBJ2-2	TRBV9	TGTGCCAGCAGCGCGGGGACAGCCCGTTTGAACCCCGCGAACACCGGGGAGCTGTTTTTT	CASSAGTARLNPANTGELFF
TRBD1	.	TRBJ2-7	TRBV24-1	TGTGCCACCAGTGATCCTCTCAGGGGGCGCGAGCAGTACTTC	CATSDPLRGREQYF
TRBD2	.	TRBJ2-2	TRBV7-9	TGTGCCAGCAGCTTTAGCGGGGGGGCGAACACCGGGGAGCTGTTTTTT	CASSFSGGANTGELFF
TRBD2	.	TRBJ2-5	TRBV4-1	TGCGCCAGCAGCCACTCACAAACCGGACTAGCGGGGGACCCACAAGAGACCCAGTACTTC	CASSHSQTGLAGDPQETQYF
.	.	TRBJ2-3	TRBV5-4	TGTGCCAGCAGCTTTTTTGGGGGGGATACGCAGTATTTT	CASSFFGGDTQYF